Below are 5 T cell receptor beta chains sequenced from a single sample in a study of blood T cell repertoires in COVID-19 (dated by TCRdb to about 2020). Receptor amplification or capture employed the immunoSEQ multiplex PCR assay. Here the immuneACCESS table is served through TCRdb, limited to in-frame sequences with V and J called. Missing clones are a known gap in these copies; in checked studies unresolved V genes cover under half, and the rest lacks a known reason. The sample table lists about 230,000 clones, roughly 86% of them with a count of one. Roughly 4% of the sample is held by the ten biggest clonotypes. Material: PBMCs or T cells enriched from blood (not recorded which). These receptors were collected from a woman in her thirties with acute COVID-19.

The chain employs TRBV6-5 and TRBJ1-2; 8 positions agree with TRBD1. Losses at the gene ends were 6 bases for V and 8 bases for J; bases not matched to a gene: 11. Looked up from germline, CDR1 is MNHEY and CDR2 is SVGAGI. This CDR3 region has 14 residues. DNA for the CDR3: TGTGCCAGCAGAGTTTCTGGACAGGGCGGAGGCTACACCTTC. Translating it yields CASRVSGQGGGYTF.

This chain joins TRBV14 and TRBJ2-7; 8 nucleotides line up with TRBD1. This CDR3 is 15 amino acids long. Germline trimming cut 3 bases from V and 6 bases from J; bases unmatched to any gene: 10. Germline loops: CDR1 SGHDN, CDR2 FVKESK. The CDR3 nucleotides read TGTGCCAGCAGCCAGTCCCAGGGGGCTTGGTCCGAGCAGTACTTC. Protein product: CASSQSQGAWSEQYF.

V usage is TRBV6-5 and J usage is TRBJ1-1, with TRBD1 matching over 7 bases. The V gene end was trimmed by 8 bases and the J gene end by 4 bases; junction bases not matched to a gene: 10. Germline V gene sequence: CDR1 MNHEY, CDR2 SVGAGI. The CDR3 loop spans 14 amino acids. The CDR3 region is CASGPRQGGTEAFF. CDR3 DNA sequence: TGTGCCAGCGGACCTCGACAGGGAGGCACTGAAGCTTTCTTT.

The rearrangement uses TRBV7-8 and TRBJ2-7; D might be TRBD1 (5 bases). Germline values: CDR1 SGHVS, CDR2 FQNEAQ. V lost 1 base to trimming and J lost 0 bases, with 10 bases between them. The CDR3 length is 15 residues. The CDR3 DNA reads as TGTGCCAGCAGCTTAGTAGGGGTGAGCTCCTACGAGCAGTACTTC. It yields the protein CASSLVGVSSYEQYF.

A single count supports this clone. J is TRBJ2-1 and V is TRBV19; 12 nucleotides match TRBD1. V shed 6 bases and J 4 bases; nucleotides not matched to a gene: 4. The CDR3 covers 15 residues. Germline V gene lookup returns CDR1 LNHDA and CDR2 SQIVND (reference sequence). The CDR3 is CASSAGQGAYNEQFF. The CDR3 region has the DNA TGTGCCAGTAGCGCGGGACAGGGGGCGTACAATGAGCAGTTCTTC. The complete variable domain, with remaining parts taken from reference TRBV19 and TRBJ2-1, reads DGGITQSPKYLFRKEGQNVTLSCEQNLNHDAMYWYRQDPGQGLRLIYYSQIVNDFQKGDIAEGYSVSREKKESFPLTVTSAQKNPTAFYLCASSAGQGAYNEQFFGPGTRLTVL.